The TCR beta chain under discussion was sequenced for a study of cytomegalovirus exposure and HLA in healthy donors. In its sample, this clone was seen once. Assay used: immunoSEQ multiplex PCR; TCRdb lists only in-frame clones, some missing. There are under 65,000 clones in the sample; around 95% occur only once, and 5.5% to 7.5% lies in the top ten. V was clipped by 4 bases and J by 0 bases, with 7 bases between them. Looked up from germline, CDR1 is WNHNN and CDR2 is SYGVQD (reference sequence). The CDR3 covers 14 residues. The donors formed part of the roughly 120-subject validation cohort, distinct from the roughly 700-subject first cohort.

The gene calls are TRBV10-1 and TRBJ2-1, with D hard to call. Specimen: PBMCs. The source of this sequence is a woman aged 18-29 years in good health and CMV-seropositive. CDR3 protein: CASSGSSSYNEQFF. Written as DNA, the CDR3 is TGCGCCAGCAGTGGGTCTAGCTCCTACAATGAGCAGTTCTTC.